Following are 8 T cell receptor beta chains from one sample sequenced in a study of CD8 T cells in Susac syndrome. With random hexamers, reverse transcription was performed on about 0.5 to 1 ug of RNA. TCRdb reprocessed the immunoSEQ multiplex PCR reads via MiXCR and lists one record per CDR3 protein. The table has about 160,000 distinct CDR3 sequences, approximately 93% seen once. Sequencing input: CD4+ T cells from PBMCs. These receptors all stem from a human donor with multiple sclerosis.

The chain has TRBV7-6 and TRBJ2-5; no firm D call. CDR1 and CDR2 from the germline V gene are SGHVS and FNYEAQ. The CDR3 covers 13 residues. Trimming took 5 bases from V and 5 from J, leaving 12 bases between them. CDR3 residues: CASSPLVAETQYF. The CDR3 DNA is TGTGCCAGCAGCCCCTTAGTGGCGGAGACCCAGTACTTC.

The rearrangement joins TRBV1 to TRBJ1-2; TRBD1, as called in the table, went unchecked against the DNA. TRBV1 is classified as a pseudogene. The CDR3 covers 14 residues. The CDR3 here is CTSMGSGRPEGYTF. The DNA for the CDR3 is TGCACCAGCATGGGCTCGGGACGCCCAGAGGGCTACACCTTC.

The chain links TRBV11-2 to TRBJ2-5; a weak D match, TRBD2 (6 bases). The CDR3 consists of 15 residues. Trimming stripped 7 bases from V and 1 base from J, with 16 bases between. CDR1 is SGHAT, CDR2 FQNNGV, per germline. DNA for the CDR3: TGTGCCAGCACTTTAGGAGGGACTTCCCAAGAGACCCAGTACTTC. This codes for CASTLGGTSQETQYF.

The rearrangement joins TRBV4-1 to TRBJ2-5; tentative D call: TRBD2 (5 bases). The CDR3 sequence is 15 residues long. Per the germline V gene, CDR1 is MGHRA and CDR2 is YSYEKL. V was trimmed by 5 bases and J by 1 base, leaving 14 bases between them. In nucleotides, the CDR3 is TGCGCCAGCAGCAGACTAACGGGAACCCAAGAGACCCAGTACTTC. This sequence encodes CASSRLTGTQETQYF.

The chain employs TRBV11-2 and TRBJ1-6; 7 bases agree with TRBD1. CDR3 length equals 14 residues. The germline V gene has CDR1 SGHAT and CDR2 FQNNGV. V lost 3 bases to trimming and J lost 8 bases; unmatched junction nucleotides: 4. The CDR3 coding sequence is TGTGCCAGCAGCTTGTCAGGGGGTGATTCACCCCTCCACTTT. Translation gives CASSLSGGDSPLHF.

The chain joins TRBV5-1 to TRBJ1-1, with D unresolved. V lost 0 bases and J lost 11, with 14 bases in between. CDR1 is SGHRS and CDR2 is YFSETQ in the germline V gene. The CDR3 runs 13 residues. CDR3 sequence (DNA): TGCGCCAGCAGCTTGGAAGGTCCCACGCTGGCTTTCTTT. Its translation: CASSLEGPTLAFF.

The chain recombines TRBV20-1 with TRBJ2-7; 9 bases align to TRBD1. This CDR3 has 12 amino acids. Germline V gene data show CDR1 as DFQATT and CDR2 as SNEGSKA (reference sequence). The CDR3 nucleotides are TGCAGAGACTACAGGGGGCGGAATCAACAGTACTTC. Encoded protein: CRDYRGRNQQYF.

The gene calls are TRBV3-1 and TRBJ1-2; TRBD1 aligns across 7 bases. Germline values: CDR1 LGHDT, CDR2 YNNKEL (reference sequence). The CDR3 loop spans 14 amino acids. Trimming at V came to 4 bases and at J to 6 bases, leaving 8 bases not matched to a gene. The CDR3 protein is CASSRYQGGDGYTF. CDR3 coding DNA: TGTGCCAGCAGCCGGTACCAAGGGGGCGATGGCTACACCTTC.